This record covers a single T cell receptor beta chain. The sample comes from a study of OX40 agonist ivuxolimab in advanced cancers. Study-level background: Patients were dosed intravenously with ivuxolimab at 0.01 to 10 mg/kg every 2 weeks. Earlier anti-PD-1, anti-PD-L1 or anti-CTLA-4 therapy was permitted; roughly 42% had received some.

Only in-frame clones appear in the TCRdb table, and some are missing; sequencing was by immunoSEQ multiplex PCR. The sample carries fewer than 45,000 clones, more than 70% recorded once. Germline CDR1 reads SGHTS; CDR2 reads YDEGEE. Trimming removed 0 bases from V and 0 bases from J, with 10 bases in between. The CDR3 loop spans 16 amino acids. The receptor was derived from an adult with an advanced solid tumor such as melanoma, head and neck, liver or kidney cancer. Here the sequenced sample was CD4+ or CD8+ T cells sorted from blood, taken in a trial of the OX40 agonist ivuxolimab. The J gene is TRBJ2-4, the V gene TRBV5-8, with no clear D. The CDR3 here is CASSLAVVLAKNIQYF. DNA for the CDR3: TGTGCCAGCAGCTTGGCCGTCGTTTTAGCCAAAAACATTCAGTACTTC.